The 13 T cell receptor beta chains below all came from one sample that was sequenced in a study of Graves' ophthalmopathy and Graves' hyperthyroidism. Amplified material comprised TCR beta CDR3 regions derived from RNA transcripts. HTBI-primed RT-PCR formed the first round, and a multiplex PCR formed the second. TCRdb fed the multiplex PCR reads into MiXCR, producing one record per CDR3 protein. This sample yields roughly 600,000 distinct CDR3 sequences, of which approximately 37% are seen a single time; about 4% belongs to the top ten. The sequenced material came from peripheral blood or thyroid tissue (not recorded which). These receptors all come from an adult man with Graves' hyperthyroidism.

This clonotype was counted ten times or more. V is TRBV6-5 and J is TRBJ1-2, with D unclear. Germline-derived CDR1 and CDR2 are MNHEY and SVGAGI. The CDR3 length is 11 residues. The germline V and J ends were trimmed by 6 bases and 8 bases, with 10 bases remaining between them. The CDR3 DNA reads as TGTGCCAGCAGATCAGTCGGAGGCTACACCTTC. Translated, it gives CASRSVGGYTF.

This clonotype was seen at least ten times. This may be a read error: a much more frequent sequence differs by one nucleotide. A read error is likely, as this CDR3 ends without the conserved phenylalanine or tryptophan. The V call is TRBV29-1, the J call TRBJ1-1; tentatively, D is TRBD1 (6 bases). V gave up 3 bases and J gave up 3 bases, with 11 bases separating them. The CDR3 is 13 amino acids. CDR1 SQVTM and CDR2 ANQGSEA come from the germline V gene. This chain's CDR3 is CSVEPRGHTEAFL. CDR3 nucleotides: TGCAGCGTTGAGCCCCGGGGGCACACTGAAGCTTTCCTT.

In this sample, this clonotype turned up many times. CDR3 sequence (DNA): TGTGCCAGCAGAAGGGACGGCCCCTCCTACGAGCAGTACTTC. Translating it yields CASRRDGPSYEQYF. The chain joins TRBV6-6 to TRBJ2-7; D may match TRBD1 or TRBD2 (5 bases each). The CDR3 runs 14 residues. V lost 6 bases and J lost 0, with 12 bases in between. In germline, CDR1 is MNHNY, CDR2 SVGAGI (reference sequence).

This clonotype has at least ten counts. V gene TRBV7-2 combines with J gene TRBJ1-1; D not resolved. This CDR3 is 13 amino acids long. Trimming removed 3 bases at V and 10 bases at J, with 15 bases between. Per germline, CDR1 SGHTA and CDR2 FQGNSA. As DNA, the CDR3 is TGTGCCAGCAGCTTGGGGAGATGGACGGGAGCTTTCTTT. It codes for CASSLGRWTGAFF.

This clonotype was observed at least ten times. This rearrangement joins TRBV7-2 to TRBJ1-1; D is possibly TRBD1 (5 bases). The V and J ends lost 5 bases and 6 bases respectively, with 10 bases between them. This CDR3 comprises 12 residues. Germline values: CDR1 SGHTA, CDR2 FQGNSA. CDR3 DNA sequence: TGTGCCAGCAGCCTAAGACAGTCTGAAGCTTTCTTT. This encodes CASSLRQSEAFF.

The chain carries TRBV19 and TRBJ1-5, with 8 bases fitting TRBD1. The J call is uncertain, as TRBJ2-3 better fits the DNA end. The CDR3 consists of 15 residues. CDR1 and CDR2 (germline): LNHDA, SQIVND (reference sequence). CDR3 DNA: TGTGCCACTCTCCCAACGGGCAGGGGGCAAGATACGCAGTATTTT. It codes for CATLPTGRGQDTQYF.

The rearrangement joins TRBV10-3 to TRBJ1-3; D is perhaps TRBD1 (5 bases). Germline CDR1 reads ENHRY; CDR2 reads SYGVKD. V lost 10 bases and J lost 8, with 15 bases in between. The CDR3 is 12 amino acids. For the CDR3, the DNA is TGTGCCACCGGGGGGAGTGGGGACACCATATATTTT. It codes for CATGGSGDTIYF.

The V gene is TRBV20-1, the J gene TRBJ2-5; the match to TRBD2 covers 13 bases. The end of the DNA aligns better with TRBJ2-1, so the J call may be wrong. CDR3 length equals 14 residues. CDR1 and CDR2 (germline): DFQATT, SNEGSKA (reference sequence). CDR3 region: CSARPGLAGNEQFF. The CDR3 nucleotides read TGCAGTGCGAGACCGGGACTAGCGGGAAATGAGCAGTTCTTC.

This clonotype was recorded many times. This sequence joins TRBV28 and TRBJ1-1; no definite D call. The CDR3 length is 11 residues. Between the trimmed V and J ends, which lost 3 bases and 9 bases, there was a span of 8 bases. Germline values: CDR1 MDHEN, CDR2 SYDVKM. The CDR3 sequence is CASSLVRKAFF. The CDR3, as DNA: TGTGCCAGCAGTTTGGTAAGGAAAGCTTTCTTT.

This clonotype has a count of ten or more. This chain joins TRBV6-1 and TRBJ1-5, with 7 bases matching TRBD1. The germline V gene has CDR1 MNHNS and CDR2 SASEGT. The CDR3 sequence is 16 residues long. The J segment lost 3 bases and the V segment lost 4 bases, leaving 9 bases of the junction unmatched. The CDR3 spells CASSGQGPSPNQPQHF. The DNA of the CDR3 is TGTGCCAGCAGTGGACAGGGTCCCTCTCCCAATCAGCCCCAGCATTTT.

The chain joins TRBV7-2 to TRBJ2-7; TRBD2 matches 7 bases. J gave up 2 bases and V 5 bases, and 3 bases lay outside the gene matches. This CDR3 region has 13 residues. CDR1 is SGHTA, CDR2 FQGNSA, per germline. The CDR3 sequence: CASSGRAPYEQYF. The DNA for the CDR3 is TGTGCCAGCAGCGGGAGGGCTCCCTACGAGCAGTACTTC.

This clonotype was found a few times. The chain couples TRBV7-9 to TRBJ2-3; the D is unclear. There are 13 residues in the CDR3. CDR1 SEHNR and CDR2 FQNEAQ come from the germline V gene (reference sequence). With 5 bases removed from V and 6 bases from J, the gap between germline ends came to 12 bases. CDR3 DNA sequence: TGTGCCAGCAGCATGATGAATAGGGATACGCAGTATTTT. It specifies CASSMMNRDTQYF.

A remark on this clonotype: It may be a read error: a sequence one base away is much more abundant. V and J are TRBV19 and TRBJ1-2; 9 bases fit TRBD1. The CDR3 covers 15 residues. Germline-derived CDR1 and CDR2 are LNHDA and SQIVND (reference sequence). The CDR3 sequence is CASSPIRDRVNGHTF. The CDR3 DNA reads TGTGCCAGTAGTCCGATCCGGGACAGGGTCAATGGCCACACCTTC.